The 8 T cell receptor beta chains listed next were all sequenced from one sample in a study of control samples from healthy donors and cancer patients. The assay was immunoSEQ multiplex PCR, and TCRdb's table has in-frame clones only and misses some. The sample lists 120,000 or so clones, 85% to 90% occurring once. The source material was blood. The receptor set was obtained from a man in his thirties or forties in good health.

J is TRBJ1-1 and V is TRBV18; D remains unclear. The V and J ends lost 3 bases and 1 base respectively, with 9 bases between them. Germline assignment: CDR1 KGHSH and CDR2 LQKENI. The CDR3 covers 14 residues. The CDR3 loop is CASSPGQRNTEAFF. DNA for the CDR3: TGTGCCAGCTCACCTGGGCAGAGGAACACTGAAGCTTTCTTT.

This chain links TRBV11-2 with TRBJ2-2; D is uncertain. V lost 1 base and J 7 bases, leaving 7 bases between the germline ends. Germline V lookup: CDR1 SGHAT, CDR2 FQNNGV. There are 13 residues in the CDR3. Here the CDR3 DNA reads TGTGCCAGCAGCTTAGGCCTCGACGGGGAGCTGTTTTTT. It specifies CASSLGLDGELFF. Full variable domain (rest looked up from reference TRBV11-2 and TRBJ2-2): EAGVAQSPRYKIIEKRQSVAFWCNPISGHATLYWYQQILGQGPKLLIQFQNNGVVDDSQLPKDRFSAERLKGVDSTLKIQPAKLEDSAVYLCASSLGLDGELFFGEGSRLTVL.

The chain couples TRBV2 to TRBJ2-5, with TRBD2 as a possible D gene (6 bases). V lost 8 bases, J lost 2 bases, and 18 bases lay in between. CDR3 length equals 15 residues. Germline CDR1 reads SNHLY; CDR2 reads FYNNEI. The CDR3, as DNA: TGTGCCAGCGGGAGGACAAGGGGACTTCAAGAGACCCAGTACTTC. Protein sequence: CASGRTRGLQETQYF.

Points on this clone: This specimen includes other DNA sequences encoding the same CDR3. The V gene is TRBV28, the J gene TRBJ1-2, with 8 bases fitting TRBD1. The CDR3 is 13 residues long. The trim removed 7 bases at V and 4 bases at J, leaving 5 bases unmatched. In germline, CDR1 is MDHEN, CDR2 SYDVKM. The CDR3 nucleotides read TGTGCCAGCACCTTACAGGGGGGCTATGGCTACACCTTC. Residues: CASTLQGGYGYTF.

This chain connects TRBV7-2 to TRBJ2-1; possibly TRBD1 or TRBD2 for D (5 bases each). V lost 1 base and J 5 bases, leaving 18 bases between the germline ends. CDR1 and CDR2 (germline): SGHTA, FQGNSA. The CDR3 totals 17 residues. CDR3 sequence: CASSLVGRAGSHNEQFF. CDR3 bases: TGTGCCAGCAGCTTAGTAGGCAGGGCGGGTTCACACAATGAGCAGTTCTTC.

The chain uses TRBV4-2 and TRBJ2-5; the match to TRBD1 covers 7 bases. The CDR3 spans 15 residues. The ends lost 0 bases at V and 4 bases at J; junction bases unmatched: 5. Germline V gives CDR1 LGHNA, CDR2 YNFKEQ. DNA for the CDR3: TGTGCCAGCAGCCAAGAAGGACAGGTCGGAGAGACCCAGTACTTC. Protein sequence: CASSQEGQVGETQYF.

The chain carries TRBV6-5 and TRBJ2-2; no reliable D call. With 7 bases removed from V and 6 bases from J, the gap between germline ends came to 9 bases. CDR1 MNHEY and CDR2 SVGAGI come from the germline V gene. The CDR3 contains 12 residues. CDR3 loop: CASNVKPGELFF. The CDR3 bases are TGTGCCAGCAATGTGAAGCCCGGGGAGCTGTTTTTT.

In its sample, this clone was seen once. This sequence joins TRBV19 and TRBJ2-3; TRBD1 matches 7 bases. J lost 1 base, V lost 8 bases, and 3 bases had no gene match. The germline V gene has CDR1 LNHDA and CDR2 SQIVND (reference sequence). The CDR3 runs 13 residues. CDR3 DNA: TGTGCCAGTGGTGGACAGGGCACAGATACGCAGTATTTT. Amino acid sequence: CASGGQGTDTQYF.